These T cell receptor beta chains were read from a single sample in a study of T cell responses to AZD1222 COVID-19 vaccine. The data were produced by immunoSEQ multiplex PCR, yet TCRdb's version contains in-frame clones alone and is incomplete. Among 85,000 or so clones listed, about 90% were seen once. This material consisted of peripheral blood, taken 28 days after the second AZD1222 dose. The receptor source for this set is an adult who received the AZD1222 COVID-19 vaccine. CDR3s include the opening cysteine and the closing phenylalanine or tryptophan. D genes are given only for firm matches. Some rows mark clone size as missing; the rest say once, few, many or name a class of expanded clone.

.,TRBV5-1,TRBJ2-2,TRBD2,TGCGCCAGCAGCTTGATTAGCGGGCTGAACACCGGGGAGCTGTTTTTT,CASSLISGLNTGELFF
once,TRBV6-5,TRBJ2-7,TRBD2,TGTGCCAGCGAGACTAGCCGGAGCTACGAGCAGTACTTC,CASETSRSYEQYF
.,TRBV13,TRBJ2-3,TRBD2,TGTGCCAGCAGCTTAGGCCTCAGCGGGACCCTCACAGATACGCAGTATTTT,CASSLGLSGTLTDTQYF
.,TRBV6-1,TRBJ2-5,.,TGTGCCAGCAGTGAACAGGGGATAGCGGGAGAGACCCAGTACTTC,CASSEQGIAGETQYF
once,TRBV5-1,TRBJ1-3,.,TGCGCCAGCAGCTGGGACGTTTCTGGAAACACCATATATTTT,CASSWDVSGNTIYF
.,TRBV7-9,TRBJ2-1,.,TGTGCCAGCAGCTTACGGCGGGATAGGTACAATGAGCAGTTCTTC,CASSLRRDRYNEQFF
.,TRBV7-3,TRBJ2-2,.,TGTGCCAGCAGCTCCACTCAGGATAACACCGGGGAGCTGTTTTTT,CASSSTQDNTGELFF
.,TRBV28,TRBJ1-2,.,TGTGCCAGCAGTCATCCGGGCTATGGCTACACCTTC,CASSHPGYGYTF
.,TRBV7-8,TRBJ2-7,.,TGTGCCAGCAGCTTAACTTCCCCAGGGGCCGGCCACGAGCAGTACTTC,CASSLTSPGAGHEQYF
once,TRBV18,TRBJ1-4,.,TGTGCCAGCTCATCTAGAGATACAGGGCCGGCTGAAAAACTGTTTTTT,CASSSRDTGPAEKLFF
.,TRBV2,TRBJ2-5,.,TGTGCCAGCAGTGGAGTGGCAGTACGTCAAGAGACCCAGTACTTC,CASSGVAVRQETQYF
.,TRBV6-5,TRBJ1-3,TRBD1,TGTGCCAGCAGTTACGAGGCAGGGGGTGGAAACACCATATATTTT,CASSYEAGGGNTIYF
.,TRBV12-3/TRBV12-4,TRBJ2-1,TRBD2,TGTGCCAGCAGAGGACTAGCGGGGAAGCAGTTCTTC,CASRGLAGKQFF
.,TRBV7-9,TRBJ1-1,.,TGTGCCAGCAGCTTTCCGGGACACCAGAACACTGAAGCTTTCTTT,CASSFPGHQNTEAFF
.,TRBV10-2,TRBJ1-6,.,TGCGCCAGCAGTGAAAACCCACACGGGGGTTCACCCCTCCACTTT,CASSENPHGGSPLHF
.,TRBV5-1,TRBJ2-5,.,TGCGCCAGCAGCTTGGCAGGGGACCAAGAGACCCAGTACTTC,CASSLAGDQETQYF
.,TRBV7-3,TRBJ2-1,TRBD2,TGTGCCAGCAGCTTAGGGGGACTAGCGGGAACTGAGCAGTTCTTC,CASSLGGLAGTEQFF
.,TRBV29-1,TRBJ1-5,.,TGCAGCGTAGGACAGCAAAATCAGCCCCAGCATTTT,CSVGQQNQPQHF
.,TRBV11-2,TRBJ1-2,.,TGTGCCAGCAGCAAGCGCGGATGGACGGAAACTAACTATGGCTACACCTTC,CASSKRGWTETNYGYTF
.,TRBV13,TRBJ1-5,.,TGTGCCAGCAGCTTAGGGGGGAGTCAGCCCCAGCATTTT,CASSLGGSQPQHF
.,TRBV6-1,TRBJ2-1,.,TGTGCCAGCAGTGGTAATTTCCTTTTATTTAACAATGAGCAGTTCTTC,CASSGNFLLFNNEQFF
.,TRBV20-1,TRBJ1-6,.,TGCAGTGCTAGAGCTGGAGACAGGTGCCACTTT,CSARAGDRCHF
.,TRBV29-1,TRBJ2-7,.,TGCAGCGTTATACTAGGGCCCATCTCCTACGAGCAGTACTTC,CSVILGPISYEQYF
few,TRBV7-9,TRBJ1-5,.,TGTGCCAGCACCCCTGGGGGGGCTCAGCCCCAGCATTTT,CASTPGGAQPQHF
.,TRBV3-1/TRBV3-2,TRBJ1-1,.,TGTGCCAGCAGCCAACCAACAGGCTTGAACACTGAAGCTTTCTTT,CASSQPTGLNTEAFF
.,TRBV5-1,TRBJ2-7,.,TGCGCCAGCAGCTTAGCCCAGGGTGCACCCTACGAGCAGTACTTC,CASSLAQGAPYEQYF
.,TRBV23-1,TRBJ2-1,TRBD2,TGCGCCAGCAGTCGTCGGGGTAGCGGGGGGTTGAATGAGCAGTTCTTC,CASSRRGSGGLNEQFF
few,TRBV18,TRBJ2-6,TRBD1,TGTGCCAGCTCACCATTCCAGGGGGCCTTCCCTGGGGCCAACGTCCTGACTTTC,CASSPFQGAFPGANVLTF
.,TRBV5-1,TRBJ1-2,.,TGCGCCAGCAGCAACGCCGGGACGGACTATGGCTACACCTTC,CASSNAGTDYGYTF
.,TRBV14,TRBJ1-1,.,TGTGCCAGCAGCCAACCCGGGATGAGCACTGAAGCTTTCTTT,CASSQPGMSTEAFF
.,TRBV7-9,TRBJ2-7,TRBD2,TGTGCCAGCAGACGTGGGACTAGCGGGGAGCAGTACTTC,CASRRGTSGEQYF
.,TRBV24-1,TRBJ1-6,TRBD1,TGTGCCACCAGTGACCCCCGACAGGGTAGTTTTTCACCCCTCCACTTT,CATSDPRQGSFSPLHF
.,TRBV5-4,TRBJ1-4,.,TGTGCCAGCAGCCAGGGACAAGTTCGATCAAATGAAAAACTGTTTTTT,CASSQGQVRSNEKLFF
.,TRBV5-1,TRBJ2-7,.,TGCGCCAGCAGCCCACAGGGAAACTACGAGCAGTACTTC,CASSPQGNYEQYF
.,TRBV19,TRBJ1-1,.,TGTGCCAGTAGCCCCCACGGGAACACTGAAGCTTTCTTT,CASSPHGNTEAFF
.,TRBV29-1,TRBJ2-1,TRBD1,TGCAGCGTTGAAGGCCCTGGGACAGGGGGCAATGAGCAGTTCTTC,CSVEGPGTGGNEQFF
.,TRBV18,TRBJ1-2,.,TGTGCCAGCTCACCTTCGGTCAGAAACTATGGCTACACCTTC,CASSPSVRNYGYTF
.,TRBV7-6,TRBJ1-2,TRBD1,TGTGCCAGCAGCTTAGGCGCCGCGGGGCAGGGGGTTGGCTACACCTTC,CASSLGAAGQGVGYTF
.,TRBV6-5,TRBJ1-1,TRBD1,TGTGCCAGCAGTTACCCGGGACAGAGTAACACTGAAGCTTTCTTT,CASSYPGQSNTEAFF
.,TRBV30,TRBJ2-7,.,TGTGCCTGGAGTGGACGGGGAAACTACGAGCAGTACTTC,CAWSGRGNYEQYF
.,TRBV11-3,TRBJ2-3,.,TGTGCCAGCAGCTTGGGCACGGATTATACGCAGTATTTT,CASSLGTDYTQYF
once,TRBV2,TRBJ1-5,.,TGTGCCAGCAGCGGACATCAGGGTCTCGGTCAGCCCCAGCATTTT,CASSGHQGLGQPQHF
.,TRBV28,TRBJ1-2,.,TGTGCCAGCAGGGGGCGGGGGGCCATCGGGCACTATGGCTACACCTTC,CASRGRGAIGHYGYTF
once,TRBV18,TRBJ1-5,.,TGTGCCAGCTCACCAGGCAGGGGAGGCGGCAATCAGCCCCAGCATTTT,CASSPGRGGGNQPQHF
.,TRBV18,TRBJ2-3,TRBD1,TGTGCCAGCTCACCGCCCCGGGACAGGGGGGCATCTAGCACAGATACGCAGTATTTT,CASSPPRDRGASSTDTQYF
few,TRBV9,TRBJ1-2,.,TGTGCCAGCAGCGGGACGGTGGGTGGCTACACCTTC,CASSGTVGGYTF
once,TRBV7-8,TRBJ2-7,TRBD1,TGTGCCAGCAGCTTAGCGGTAGGGACAGTCCCCTACGAGCAGTACTTC,CASSLAVGTVPYEQYF
once,TRBV7-9,TRBJ1-1,.,TGTGCCAGCAGCTTTACAGGGACTGAAGCTTTCTTT,CASSFTGTEAFF
.,TRBV13,TRBJ2-3,.,TGTGCCAGCAGCAACCTAGGTTGGAGTAGCACAGATACGCAGTATTTT,CASSNLGWSSTDTQYF
.,TRBV27,TRBJ2-2,TRBD1,TGTGCCAGCAGTGGGACCGGGACAGGTTACACCGGGGAGCTGTTTTTT,CASSGTGTGYTGELFF
.,TRBV5-1,TRBJ1-4,.,TGCGCCAGCAGCTTGGGACCTGTTAATGAAAAACTGTTTTTT,CASSLGPVNEKLFF
few,TRBV27,TRBJ2-2,.,TGTGCCAGCATGGTCTTAAGGGACACCGGGGAGCTGTTTTTT,CASMVLRDTGELFF
.,TRBV2,TRBJ2-7,TRBD1,TGTGCCAGCAGTGAAGGGGACAGAGAGGGATACGAGCAGTACTTC,CASSEGDREGYEQYF
.,TRBV27,TRBJ2-1,TRBD2,TGTGCCAGCAGCCAACTAGCGGGAGTACGCAATGAGCAGTTCTTC,CASSQLAGVRNEQFF
.,TRBV2,TRBJ2-7,TRBD2,TGTGCCAGCAGTGGGGGCTCGGGAGGAACCTACGAGCAGTACTTC,CASSGGSGGTYEQYF
.,TRBV18,TRBJ1-1,.,TGTGCCACAAAAGGGGGGATGAACACTGAAGCTTTCTTT,CATKGGMNTEAFF
.,TRBV27,TRBJ1-2,TRBD1,TGTGCCAGCAGGCGCGCGGGACAGAACTATGGCTACACCTTC,CASRRAGQNYGYTF
.,TRBV5-8,TRBJ1-4,.,TGTGCCAGCAGCCCCCCGAAGGGCAGGGGAGGTGAAAAACTGTTTTTT,CASSPPKGRGGEKLFF
.,TRBV21-1,TRBJ2-7,.,TGTGCCAGCAGCAAGACGGTCTACGAGCAGTACTTC,CASSKTVYEQYF